This T cell receptor beta chain was recovered during a study of blood T cell repertoires in COVID-19. Study information: What the recovered Cohort 3 donors had was two negative PCRs, clearance, or symptom resolution. Researchers got acute and convalescent COVID-19 samples from the United States, Italy and Spain.

Enrolled through a virtual design, the participants were between roughly 18 and 95 years of age and came from fewer than 30 US areas. Clinical history as reported by participants underpinned cohort assignment. Sequencing was performed with immunoSEQ multiplex PCR; in TCRdb, only in-frame clones are kept and a portion is missing. This repertoire shows 210,000 or so clones, about 86% found once; its top ten account for roughly 3.2%. The CDR3 has 17 amino acids. Trimming removed 1 base at V and 4 bases at J, with 19 bases between. Germline V lookup: CDR1 SGHDN, CDR2 FVKESK. The receptor was derived from a woman between 50 and 59 years old in a cohort exposed to, infected with or recovered from COVID-19 (not recorded which). Source material: PBMCs or T cells enriched from blood (not recorded which). The chain joins TRBV14 to TRBJ2-5; the D gene is possibly TRBD2 (6 bases). The CDR3, as DNA: TGTGCCAGCAGCCAAGGGGTCGGACCGGGGGAGAGAGAGACCCAGTACTTC. Encoded protein: CASSQGVGPGERETQYF.